Presented here are 25 T cell receptor beta chains from one specimen sequenced in a study of cytomegalovirus exposure and HLA in healthy donors. Clones were read by immunoSEQ multiplex PCR, and TCRdb kept only the in-frame ones, dropping some. The sample lists over 110,000 clones; roughly 81% were seen once. The sequenced sample consisted of PBMCs. These receptors all stem from a woman between 25 and 40 years old in good health and CMV-seronegative.

This clone has just a few counts. The chain links TRBV15 to TRBJ1-6, with D tentatively TRBD1 (6 bases). V dropped 0 bases and J dropped 8 bases, with 8 bases sitting between them. In germline, CDR1 is LNHNV, CDR2 YYDKDF (reference sequence). The CDR3 length is 14 residues. The DNA for the CDR3 is TGTGCCACCAGCAGAGACCCAGGGGATTCACCCCTCCACTTT. Translated, it gives CATSRDPGDSPLHF.

The chain combines TRBV9 with TRBJ1-1; D is possibly TRBD1 (5 bases). The CDR3 loop spans 13 amino acids. Deletions cut 1 base from V and 3 bases from J, with 7 bases between. Germline V gives CDR1 SGDLS, CDR2 YYNGEE. This CDR3 is CASSVIGDTEAFF. The CDR3 DNA is TGTGCCAGCAGCGTAATAGGGGACACTGAAGCTTTCTTT.

This rearrangement joins TRBV5-1 to TRBJ1-1; D gene ambiguous. In germline, CDR1 is SGHRS, CDR2 YFSETQ. The CDR3 totals 11 residues. V was shortened by 7 bases and J by 7 bases, with 11 bases between the two germline ends. The CDR3 region is CASGETDEAFF. CDR3 DNA sequence: TGCGCCAGCGGAGAGACCGATGAAGCTTTCTTT.

This rearrangement joins TRBV7-9 to TRBJ2-7; maybe TRBD2 (5 bases). Germline loops: CDR1 SEHNR, CDR2 FQNEAQ (reference sequence). V was shortened by 4 bases and J by 7 bases, with 23 bases between the two germline ends. The CDR3 contains 16 residues. CDR3 bases: TGTGCCAGCAGCTCCCCTAGCACCCGTCAGTCCGGGGAGCAGTACTTC. It translates to CASSSPSTRQSGEQYF.

The rearrangement uses TRBV18 and TRBJ2-7; TRBD1 aligns across 12 bases. Germline V CDR1 and CDR2: KGHSH, LQKENI. Germline trimming cut 4 bases from V and 4 bases from J; bases unmatched to any gene: 5. The CDR3 is 15 amino acids. This CDR3 reads CASSQGQGAAYEQYF. Here the CDR3 DNA reads TGTGCCAGCTCACAGGGACAGGGGGCGGCATACGAGCAGTACTTC.

The chain uses TRBV5-6 and TRBJ1-4, with D possibly matching TRBD1 (6 bases). Per the germline V gene, CDR1 is SGHDT and CDR2 is YYEEEE. The CDR3 sequence is 16 residues long. Deletions cut 4 bases from V and 4 bases from J, with 17 bases between. The CDR3 DNA is TGTGCCAGCAGCCGCTCACAGGGTCAAATTAATGAAAAACTGTTTTTT. Protein: CASSRSQGQINEKLFF. Filled out from reference TRBV5-6 and TRBJ1-4, the complete variable domain reads DAGVTQSPTHLIKTRGQQVTLRCSPKSGHDTVSWYQQALGQGPQFIFQYYEEEERQRGNFPDRFSGHQFPNYSSELNVNALLLGDSALYLCASSRSQGQINEKLFFGSGTQLSVL.

About this clone: An end of the junction differs from the germline gene, which may be a read error. Other nucleotide sequences from this sample produce the same CDR3. The V gene is TRBV13, the J gene TRBJ2-1; the match to TRBD1 covers 9 bases. CDR3 size: 14 residues. In germline, CDR1 is PRHDT, CDR2 FYEKMQ (reference sequence). Here the CDR3 reads CASSPETGGNEQFF. In DNA, the CDR3 is TGTGCTAGCAGCCCCGAGACAGGGGGCAATGAGCAGTTCTTC.

This clone showed up just once. The chain has TRBV18 and TRBJ2-7; D is possibly TRBD1 (5 bases). This CDR3 comprises 16 residues. The V end was cut by 3 bases, the J end by 2 bases, with 17 bases between. Germline CDR1 and CDR2: KGHSH and LQKENI. CDR3 in amino acids: CASSPRDRTKAYEQYF. CDR3 bases: TGTGCCAGCTCACCTCGCGACAGAACTAAAGCCTACGAGCAGTACTTC.

The DNA of the CDR3 is TGTGCCAGCAGCAGACAGCTTAATGAAAAACTGTTTTTT. It encodes CASSRQLNEKLFF. V gene TRBV7-9 combines with J gene TRBJ1-4, with a possible D match to TRBD1 (5 bases). From germline, CDR1 is SEHNR and CDR2 FQNEAQ (reference sequence). The V end was cut by 5 bases, the J end by 4 bases, with 8 bases between. The CDR3 runs 13 residues.

The DNA for the CDR3 is TGCGCCAGCAGCCCCACCACCGGGACTTTAGACGGGGAGCAGTACTTC. Translating gives CASSPTTGTLDGEQYF. The genes are TRBV5-1 and TRBJ2-7; possibly TRBD2 for D (6 bases). The germline V gene encodes CDR1 SGHRS and CDR2 YFSETQ. The germline V and J ends were trimmed by 4 bases and 7 bases, with 24 bases remaining between them. The length of the CDR3 is 16 residues.

V usage is TRBV5-6 and J usage is TRBJ2-3, with D tentatively TRBD2 (6 bases). Trimming stripped 4 bases from V and 6 bases from J, with 15 bases between. In germline, CDR1 is SGHDT, CDR2 YYEEEE. The length of the CDR3 is 14 residues. CDR3 in amino acids: CASSRGSGRDTQYF. CDR3 in DNA: TGTGCCAGCAGCCGGGGGAGCGGGCGGGATACGCAGTATTTT.

The chain carries TRBV4-2 and TRBJ2-3; 12 nucleotides align to TRBD2. After removal of 0 bases from V and 1 base from J, the junction contained 5 bases not matched to a gene. Germline V gene sequence: CDR1 LGHNA, CDR2 YNFKEQ. The CDR3 totals 18 residues. For the CDR3, the DNA is TGTGCCAGCAGCCAAGATTCGAGACTAGCGGGGGGCACAGATACGCAGTATTTT. Translation: CASSQDSRLAGGTDTQYF.

DNA for the CDR3: TGTGCCAGCAGCCTGCTCACGGGGGGGGGAGCTAATACGCAGTATTTT. It specifies CASSLLTGGGANTQYF. The chain uses TRBV7-2 and TRBJ2-3, with 8 bases aligning to TRBD2. The CDR3 loop spans 16 amino acids. The germline V gene has CDR1 SGHTA and CDR2 FQGNSA. V shed 5 bases and J 7 bases; nucleotides not matched to a gene: 14.

For the CDR3, the DNA is TGCGCCAGCAGCCCCCGGGTCACAGATACGCAGTATTTT. Translated, it gives CASSPRVTDTQYF. V is TRBV4-1 and J is TRBJ2-3; D unclear. Trimming took 4 bases from V and 2 from J, leaving 7 bases between them. This CDR3 spans 13 amino acids. The germline gives CDR1 MGHRA, CDR2 YSYEKL.

This chain links TRBV11-1 with TRBJ2-7; 9 bases align to TRBD1. Germline V gives CDR1 SGHAT, CDR2 FQDESV (reference sequence). The CDR3 has 15 amino acids. V was clipped by 5 bases and J by 0 bases; unmatched bases: 5. The CDR3 DNA reads as TGTGCCAGCAGCCGAGGGACAGGGAACTCCTACGAGCAGTACTTC. It encodes CASSRGTGNSYEQYF.

This chain joins TRBV6-1 and TRBJ2-5; tentatively, D is TRBD1 (5 bases). This CDR3 comprises 13 residues. The V gene lost 5 bases and the J gene lost 5 bases, with 12 bases spanning the gap. In germline, CDR1 is MNHNS, CDR2 SASEGT. CDR3 nucleotides: TGTGCCAGCAGTCGCCAGGGATCGGAGACCCAGTACTTC. It yields the protein CASSRQGSETQYF.

The chain uses TRBV5-1 and TRBJ2-2; D unclear. V dropped 4 bases and J dropped 5 bases, with 6 bases sitting between them. The CDR3 sequence is 12 residues long. Per germline, CDR1 SGHRS and CDR2 YFSETQ. DNA of the CDR3: TGCGCCAGCAGCCCCTCGACCGGGGAGCTGTTTTTT. Residues: CASSPSTGELFF.

This clone was detected once. The chain joins TRBV7-2 to TRBJ2-2; tentative D call: TRBD2 (5 bases). The CDR3 covers 13 residues. Germline CDR1 and CDR2: SGHTA and FQGNSA. The V gene lost 3 bases and the J gene lost 4 bases, with 6 bases spanning the gap. In DNA, the CDR3 is TGTGCCAGCAGCTTCCGGGGCACCGGGGAGCTGTTTTTT. This translates into CASSFRGTGELFF.

CDR3 DNA sequence: TGTGCCAGCAGCAGAAGGGACAGGGTCCTCTATGGCTACACCTTC. It specifies CASSRRDRVLYGYTF. The chain combines TRBV21-1 with TRBJ1-2; TRBD1 was called by the table and not checked on the DNA. TRBV21-1 is a pseudogene segment. This CDR3 has 15 amino acids.

The chain employs TRBV5-1 and TRBJ2-7, with a weak D call TRBD2 (6 bases). The ends were cut back, 5 bases at V and 1 base at J, with 13 bases in the middle. Germline assignment: CDR1 SGHRS and CDR2 YFSETQ. This CDR3 is 14 amino acids long. CDR3 bases: TGCGCCAGCAGTAGACTAGGAGGATCCTACGAGCAGTACTTC. Encoded protein: CASSRLGGSYEQYF.

The gene calls are TRBV7-8 and TRBJ1-6, with TRBD1 as a possible D gene (6 bases). CDR1 is SGHVS, CDR2 FQNEAQ, per germline. CDR3 length: 19 residues. Trimming took off 0 bases at V and 0 bases at J, with 15 bases between the two ends. CDR3 amino acids: CASSLALQGSSSYNSPLHF. The CDR3 coding sequence is TGTGCCAGCAGCTTAGCGTTACAGGGATCTAGCTCCTATAATTCACCCCTCCACTTT.

This clone was observed a single time. J is TRBJ1-1 and V is TRBV7-6; 9 positions match TRBD1. Germline trimming cut 5 bases from V and 4 bases from J; bases unmatched to any gene: 2. This CDR3 is built from 13 residues. The germline V gene encodes CDR1 SGHVS and CDR2 FNYEAQ. CDR3 amino acids: CASSLTGGTEAFF. CDR3 sequence (DNA): TGTGCCAGCAGCCTGACAGGGGGCACTGAAGCTTTCTTT.

The V call is TRBV5-4, the J call TRBJ1-6; 7 bases match TRBD1. V was pared by 5 bases and J by 10 bases, with 9 bases of the junction left unmatched. Germline CDR1 SGHNT, CDR2 YYREEE (reference sequence). The CDR3 loop spans 14 amino acids. The CDR3 DNA follows: TGTGCCAGCAGTAAAGACAGGGTTGGATCACCCCTCCACTTT. Its translation: CASSKDRVGSPLHF.

This sequence joins TRBV6-5 and TRBJ1-5; the match to TRBD1 covers 9 bases. V shed 4 bases and J 3 bases; nucleotides not matched to a gene: 7. This CDR3 comprises 16 residues. Germline lookup yields CDR1 MNHEY and CDR2 SVGAGI. For the CDR3, the DNA is TGTGCCAGCAGTTTGGGTGGGACAGGGTACAATCAGCCCCAGCATTTT. This encodes CASSLGGTGYNQPQHF.

The rearrangement links TRBV13 to TRBJ2-3, with D perhaps TRBD2 (6 bases). The V gene lost 2 bases and the J gene lost 6 bases, with 9 bases spanning the gap. Germline V gene data show CDR1 as PRHDT and CDR2 as FYEKMQ (reference sequence). The CDR3 contains 13 residues. The CDR3 spells CASSLLGGDTQYF. In DNA, the CDR3 is TGTGCCAGCAGCTTACTCGGAGGGGATACGCAGTATTTT.